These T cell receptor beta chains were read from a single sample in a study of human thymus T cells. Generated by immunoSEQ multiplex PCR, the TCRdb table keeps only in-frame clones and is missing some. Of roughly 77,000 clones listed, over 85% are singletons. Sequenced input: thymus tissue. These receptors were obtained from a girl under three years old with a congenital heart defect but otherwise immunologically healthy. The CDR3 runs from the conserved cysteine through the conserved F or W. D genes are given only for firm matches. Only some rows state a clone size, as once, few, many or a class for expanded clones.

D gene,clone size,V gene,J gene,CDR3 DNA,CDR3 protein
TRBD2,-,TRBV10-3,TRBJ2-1,TGTGCCATCAGTCAGGGACTAGCGGGAGCCTACAATGAGCAGTTCTTC,CAISQGLAGAYNEQFF
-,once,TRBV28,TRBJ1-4,TGTGCCAGCAGTCGCTCGACGGGTGCAACTAATGAAAAACTGTTTTTT,CASSRSTGATNEKLFF
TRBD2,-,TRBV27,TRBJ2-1,TGTGCCAGCAGACAAACTAGCGGGAGGTACAATGAGCAGTTCTTC,CASRQTSGRYNEQFF
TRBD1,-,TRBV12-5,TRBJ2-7,TGTGCTAGTGGTTTGCTACCATCCCGGGACAGGGGGCGACCTTATACCAGCGAGCAGTACTTC,CASGLLPSRDRGRPYTSEQYF
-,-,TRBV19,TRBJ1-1,TGTGCCAGTAGTACCTTCTCGACAGACTTAAACACTGAAGCTTTCTTT,CASSTFSTDLNTEAFF
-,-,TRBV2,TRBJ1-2,TGTGCCAGCAGTGAATTGATAAAGGCAGGGGAAAACTATGGCTACACCTTC,CASSELIKAGENYGYTF
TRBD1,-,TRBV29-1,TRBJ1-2,TGCAGCGTTTGGACAGGGTACCACCCGCACCATGGCTACACCTTC,CSVWTGYHPHHGYTF
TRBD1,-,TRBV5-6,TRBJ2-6,TGTGCCAGCAGCTATGGGACAGGGGGGCCATCTGGGGCCAACGTCCTGACTTTC,CASSYGTGGPSGANVLTF
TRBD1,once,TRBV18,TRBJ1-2,TGTGCCAGCTCACCGGTTACAGGGGGACTAATTAAGAATGGCTACACCTTC,CASSPVTGGLIKNGYTF
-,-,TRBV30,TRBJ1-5,TGTGCCTGGAGTGCGGGGGTGGCTCAGCCCCAGCATTTT,CAWSAGVAQPQHF
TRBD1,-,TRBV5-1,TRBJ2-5,TGCGCCAGCAGCGCTACTTGGGACAGCCAAGAGACCCAGTACTTC,CASSATWDSQETQYF
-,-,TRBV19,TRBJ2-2,TGTGCCAGTAGCCTCGGGGGACTCGAGGGCGGGGAGCTGTTTTTT,CASSLGGLEGGELFF
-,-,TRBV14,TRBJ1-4,TGTGCCAGCAGCCCCCGGGAGGGAACTAATGAAAAACTGTTTTTT,CASSPREGTNEKLFF
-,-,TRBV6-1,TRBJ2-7,TGTGCCAGCGTACCCGAGAGATCCGGTCCCTACGAGCAGTACTTC,CASVPERSGPYEQYF
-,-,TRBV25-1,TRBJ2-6,TGTGCCAGCAGTGAATATTCCCCCCGGACCTCTGGGGCCAACGTCCTGACTTTC,CASSEYSPRTSGANVLTF
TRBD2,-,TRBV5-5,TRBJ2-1,TGTGCCAGCAGCTTCGAGCTAGCGGGCCACAATGAGCAGTTCTTC,CASSFELAGHNEQFF
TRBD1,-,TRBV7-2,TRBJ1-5,TGTGCCAGCAGCCTGGGACAGGGGCACGATCAGCCCCAGCATTTT,CASSLGQGHDQPQHF
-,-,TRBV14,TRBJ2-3,TGTGCCAGCAGCCATGACGCGGGACCCTACACAGATACGCAGTATTTT,CASSHDAGPYTDTQYF
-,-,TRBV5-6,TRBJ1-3,TGTGCCAGCAGCTTGGACCGCCCAGGCCCGAATTTACCTGGAAACACCATATATTTT,CASSLDRPGPNLPGNTIYF
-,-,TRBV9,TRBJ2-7,TGTGCCAGCAGCGGGGAACTCGGGACGGGCACCTACGAGCAGTACTTC,CASSGELGTGTYEQYF
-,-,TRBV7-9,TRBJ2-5,TGTGCCAGCAGGACCGACGGGGGTTTGGAGACCCAGTACTTC,CASRTDGGLETQYF
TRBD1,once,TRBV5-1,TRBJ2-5,TGCGCCAGCAGCCCCGCAGGGGGCTTCCAAGAGACCCAGTACTTC,CASSPAGGFQETQYF
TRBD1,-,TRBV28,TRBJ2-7,TGTGCCAGCAGAGAACTCTCGGGACAGTCCTACGAGCAGTACTTC,CASRELSGQSYEQYF
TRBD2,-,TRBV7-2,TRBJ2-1,TGTGCCAGCAGCCCTCCTCTAGCGGGGGTTTTGGATGAGCAGTTCTTC,CASSPPLAGVLDEQFF
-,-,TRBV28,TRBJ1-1,TGTGCCAGCACCCTAGGGACAAAGAACACTGAAGCTTTCTTT,CASTLGTKNTEAFF
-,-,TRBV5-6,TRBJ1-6,TGTGCCAGCAGCGTGTACAGGGACCCAGGGGCGGCCCTCCACTTT,CASSVYRDPGAALHF
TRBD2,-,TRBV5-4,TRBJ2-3,TGTGCCAGCAGCCCATCCGGGACTAGCGGGAGGGCCGTGGGAGATACGCAGTATTTT,CASSPSGTSGRAVGDTQYF
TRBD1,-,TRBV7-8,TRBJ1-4,TGTGCCAGCAGGTCAACCGGGACAGGGGTTATTGAAAAACTGTTTTTT,CASRSTGTGVIEKLFF
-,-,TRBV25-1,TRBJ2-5,TGTGCCAGCAGTGAATATAGGGGAGAGCAAGAGACCCAGTACTTC,CASSEYRGEQETQYF
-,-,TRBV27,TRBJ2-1,TGTGCCAGCAGTTTATGGGCGGGACCCTACAATGAGCAGTTCTTC,CASSLWAGPYNEQFF
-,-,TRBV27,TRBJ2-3,TGTGCCAGCAGTCCACGGACTAAGGGGAGCACAGATACGCAGTATTTT,CASSPRTKGSTDTQYF
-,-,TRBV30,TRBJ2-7,TGTGCCTGGAGTGCGGAGAGGCATACTCCTGGGGACTGTTGCGAGCAGTACTTC,CAWSAERHTPGDCCEQYF
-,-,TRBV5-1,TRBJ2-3,TGCGCCAGCAGCTCGAGGATCAACAGAGATACGCAGTATTTT,CASSSRINRDTQYF
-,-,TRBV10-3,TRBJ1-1,TGTGCCATCATGGGTGCCAACACTGAAGCTTTCTTT,CAIMGANTEAFF
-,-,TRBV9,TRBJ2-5,TGTGCCAGCAGCGTAGGGGGACATCAAGAGACCCAGTACTTC,CASSVGGHQETQYF
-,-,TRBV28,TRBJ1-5,TGTGCCAGCAGTTTTATCAGGTTCGGGCCAAGGCCCCAGCATTTT,CASSFIRFGPRPQHF
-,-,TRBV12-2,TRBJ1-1,TGTGCAAGTTGCCGAGAGTCAGATGGCACTGAAGCTTTCTTT,CASCRESDGTEAFF
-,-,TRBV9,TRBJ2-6,TGTGCCAGCAGCGCCTCCCCGGGGGCGCGGGGGGCCAACGTCCTGACTTTC,CASSASPGARGANVLTF
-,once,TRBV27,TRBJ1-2,TGTGCCAGCAGTGGAGAGGGGCGTATGTATGGCTACACCTTC,CASSGEGRMYGYTF
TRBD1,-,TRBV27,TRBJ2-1,TGTGCCAGCAGCCCTGACAGGGCAGCTGGCCCGTACAATGAGCAGTTCTTC,CASSPDRAAGPYNEQFF
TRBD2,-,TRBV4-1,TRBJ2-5,TGCGCCAGCAGCCAAGACGGGGGGGCCTGGGAGACCCAGTACTTC,CASSQDGGAWETQYF
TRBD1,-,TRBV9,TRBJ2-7,TGTGCCAGCAGCGCCTCAGGACAGGGGGCCGAGCAGTACTTC,CASSASGQGAEQYF
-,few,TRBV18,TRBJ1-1,TGTGCCAGCTCACGAGGGGCTGAAGCTTTCTTT,CASSRGAEAFF
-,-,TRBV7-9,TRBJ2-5,TGTGCCAGCAGCTCAAAGCCCGGGGCAGAAGAGACCCAGTACTTC,CASSSKPGAEETQYF
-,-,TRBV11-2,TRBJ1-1,TGTGCCAGCAGCACGGACCGGGATCCGAACACTGAAGCTTTCTTT,CASSTDRDPNTEAFF